These 21 T cell receptor beta chains came from one sample sequenced in a study of OX40 agonist ivuxolimab in advanced cancers. Sequencing used immunoSEQ multiplex PCR; TCRdb keeps in-frame clones, though not all of them. This sample yields about 70,000 clones, of which approximately 86% are seen a single time; around 1.9% belongs to the top ten. The source material was CD4+ or CD8+ T cells sorted from blood, sampled in a trial of the OX40 agonist ivuxolimab. All receptors derive from an adult with an advanced solid tumor such as melanoma, head and neck, liver or kidney cancer.

This chain uses TRBV5-1 with TRBJ2-7; D remains unclear. CDR3 length: 13 amino acids. Deletions cut 3 bases from V and 7 bases from J, with 14 bases between. Per germline, CDR1 SGHRS and CDR2 YFSETQ. This chain's CDR3 is CASSSSRAIEQYF. For the CDR3, the DNA is TGCGCCAGCAGCTCGTCTCGGGCAATTGAGCAGTACTTC.

The gene calls are TRBV7-2 and TRBJ2-7; D not resolved. CDR1 and CDR2 (germline): SGHTA, FQGNSA. The CDR3 contains 14 residues. V was pared by 3 bases and J by 2 bases, with 11 bases between. CDR3 in amino acids: CASSFSYKAYEQYF. CDR3 sequence (DNA): TGTGCCAGCAGCTTTTCGTACAAGGCCTACGAGCAGTACTTC.

V gene TRBV10-3 combines with J gene TRBJ2-3; 8 nucleotides match TRBD2. The V and J ends lost 5 bases and 2 bases, in that order; junction bases with no gene match: 6. The germline CDR1 and CDR2 sequences are ENHRY and SYGVKD. This CDR3 is built from 15 residues. The CDR3 loop is CAISITSGYTDTQYF. CDR3 nucleotides: TGTGCCATCAGTATCACTAGCGGATACACAGATACGCAGTATTTT.

This chain's CDR3 is CASSSQGGVGELFF. In DNA form, the CDR3 reads TGTGCCAGCAGCTCGCAGGGGGGTGTCGGGGAGCTGTTTTTT. This chain joins TRBV7-2 and TRBJ2-2, with a possible D match to TRBD1 (7 bases). The CDR3 has 14 residues. V was shortened by 4 bases and J by 7 bases, with 13 bases between the two germline ends. CDR1 is SGHTA and CDR2 is FQGNSA in the germline V gene.

Ten or more counts support this clone. This chain joins TRBV11-3 and TRBJ2-1; 8 positions match TRBD2. V shed 5 bases, J shed 6 bases, and the junction held 9 bases outside the gene matches. This CDR3 region has 15 residues. Germline CDR1 reads SGHNT; CDR2 reads YENEEA. CDR3 protein: CASSPSGQSGNEQFF. The CDR3 bases are TGTGCCAGCAGCCCTAGCGGGCAGTCCGGCAATGAGCAGTTCTTC.

The rearrangement uses TRBV7-2 and TRBJ1-1; D possibly corresponds to TRBD1 (6 bases). V was trimmed by 1 base and J by 4 bases, leaving 10 bases between them. The CDR3 length is 14 residues. From germline, CDR1 is SGHTA and CDR2 FQGNSA. The CDR3 reads CASSLVQGVTEAFF. In DNA, the CDR3 is TGTGCCAGCAGCTTAGTACAGGGAGTCACTGAAGCTTTCTTT.

This clone was observed once. This sequence joins TRBV7-2 and TRBJ1-2, with D unresolved. Germline V lookup: CDR1 SGHTA, CDR2 FQGNSA. The CDR3 spans 17 residues. V was clipped by 1 base and J by 0 bases, with 15 bases between them. CDR3 sequence: CASSLDRLRGPNYGYTF. CDR3 coding DNA: TGTGCCAGCAGCTTAGATCGTTTGAGAGGGCCTAACTATGGCTACACCTTC.

This chain links TRBV5-1 with TRBJ2-5, with TRBD2 matching over 10 bases. The CDR3 sequence is 16 residues long. The J segment lost 5 bases and the V segment lost 2 bases, leaving 9 bases of the junction unmatched. Germline V CDR1 and CDR2: SGHRS, YFSETQ. The DNA for the CDR3 is TGCGCCAGCAGCTTTGATCTTAGCGGGGGGTTGGAGACCCAGTACTTC. Its protein is CASSFDLSGGLETQYF.

This clone was picked up one time. The rearrangement links TRBV5-1 to TRBJ2-3, with TRBD1 identical over 9 bases. Per the germline V gene, CDR1 is SGHRS and CDR2 is YFSETQ. The CDR3 is 16 residues long. The J segment lost 6 bases and the V segment lost 2 bases, leaving 10 bases of the junction unmatched. CDR3 nucleotide sequence: TGCGCCAGCAGCTTTGGTGGGACAGGGTTTAGTGATACGCAGTATTTT. This translates into CASSFGGTGFSDTQYF.

This clone was observed a handful of times. The rearrangement links TRBV7-9 to TRBJ2-3; tentatively, D is TRBD1 or TRBD2 (6 bases each). CDR3 length: 15 amino acids. CDR1 is SEHNR, CDR2 FQNEAQ, per germline (reference sequence). Trimming left V 8 bases short and J 2 bases short, with 17 bases between. The CDR3 loop reads CASRTRGTLTDTQYF. In nucleotides, the CDR3 is TGTGCCAGCCGAACCCGGGGGACACTCACAGATACGCAGTATTTT.

In DNA form, the CDR3 reads TGTGCCAGTAGTATATTACAGGGGTCGGGTGAAAAACTGTTTTTT. Residues: CASSILQGSGEKLFF. The chain is built from TRBV19 and TRBJ1-4, with TRBD1 matching 7 bases. The germline V gene has CDR1 LNHDA and CDR2 SQIVND (reference sequence). V lost 2 bases to trimming and J lost 7 bases; unmatched junction nucleotides: 7. CDR3 length: 15 amino acids.

The chain has TRBV4-2 and TRBJ1-5; the match to TRBD1 covers 7 bases. V was clipped by 4 bases and J by 4 bases; unmatched bases: 4. CDR3 length: 14 amino acids. The V gene's germline CDR1 is LGHNA and CDR2 YNFKEQ. CDR3 sequence: CASSPDRENQPQHF. In DNA, the CDR3 is TGTGCCAGCAGCCCCGACAGGGAAAATCAGCCCCAGCATTTT.

The chain joins TRBV6-5 to TRBJ2-1, with 10 bases lining up with TRBD1. The germline V gene has CDR1 MNHEY and CDR2 SVGAGI. There are 13 residues in the CDR3. Germline trimming cut 8 bases from V and 4 bases from J; bases unmatched to any gene: 2. CDR3 sequence (DNA): TGTGCCAGCCGGACAGGGGGGTACAATGAGCAGTTCTTC. Translation: CASRTGGYNEQFF.

V gene TRBV5-1 combines with J gene TRBJ1-4; a possible D gene is TRBD1 (6 bases). Germline CDR1 reads SGHRS; CDR2 reads YFSETQ. The CDR3 sequence is 18 residues long. V was trimmed by 0 bases and J by 4 bases, leaving 19 bases between them. This CDR3 is CASSLDPGGALFNEKLFF. CDR3 nucleotide sequence: TGCGCCAGCAGCTTGGATCCCGGGGGCGCCCTGTTTAATGAAAAACTGTTTTTT.

This chain joins TRBV7-9 and TRBJ2-1; D is possibly TRBD2 (7 bases). Between the trimmed V and J ends, which lost 0 bases and 10 bases, there was a span of 10 bases. Germline CDR1 reads SEHNR; CDR2 reads FQNEAQ (reference sequence). This CDR3 has 13 amino acids. The chain's CDR3 is CASSLAGGQEQFF. CDR3 nucleotides: TGTGCCAGCAGCTTAGCGGGGGGGCAGGAGCAGTTCTTC.

This CDR3 reads CASSLGGGELFF. CDR3 sequence (DNA): TGTGCCAGCAGCTTGGGGGGCGGGGAGCTGTTTTTT. The chain links TRBV5-6 to TRBJ2-2; no firm D call. Trimming pared 0 bases from V and 7 bases from J, leaving 4 bases between. The CDR3 has 12 residues. The germline V gene has CDR1 SGHDT and CDR2 YYEEEE.

Only one count was recorded for this clone. This rearrangement joins TRBV14 to TRBJ2-1, with D unclear. Germline V gives CDR1 SGHDN, CDR2 FVKESK. The CDR3 covers 15 residues. The ends were cut back, 0 bases at V and 2 bases at J, with 8 bases in the middle. Here the CDR3 DNA reads TGTGCCAGCAGCCAAGATGGATGGCCCTACAATGAGCAGTTCTTC. It is translated as CASSQDGWPYNEQFF.

V and J are TRBV7-3 and TRBJ2-1; 11 bases fit TRBD1. V shed 1 base, J shed 9 bases, and the junction held 5 bases outside the gene matches. Germline values: CDR1 SGHTA, CDR2 FQGTGA. The CDR3 is made up of 15 amino acids. The CDR3 DNA is TGTGCCAGCAGCTTAAGGGGACAGGGGGAGGGTGAGCAGTTCTTC. Amino acid sequence: CASSLRGQGEGEQFF.

This chain's CDR3 is CASSSRWRSGANTDTQYF. The CDR3 DNA sequence: TGCGCCAGCAGCTCCCGATGGCGTTCGGGGGCTAACACAGATACGCAGTATTTT. The rearrangement joins TRBV5-1 to TRBJ2-3, with D possibly called TRBD1 or TRBD2 (6 bases each). Germline CDR1 is SGHRS and CDR2 is YFSETQ. V lost 3 bases and J lost 2, with 22 bases in between. The CDR3 contains 18 residues.

V usage is TRBV6-1 and J usage is TRBJ2-5; D may match TRBD1 or TRBD2 (5 bases each). The germline V gene has CDR1 MNHNS and CDR2 SASEGT. Between the trimmed V and J ends, which lost 6 bases and 2 bases, there was a span of 10 bases. The CDR3 consists of 13 residues. The chain's CDR3 is CASREGKQETQYF. The CDR3 DNA reads as TGTGCCAGCAGAGAGGGGAAGCAAGAGACCCAGTACTTC.

The gene calls are TRBV6-6 and TRBJ2-1; TRBD2 is a possible D gene (5 bases). CDR3 size: 15 residues. CDR1 is MNHNY, CDR2 SVGAGI, per germline (reference sequence). V lost 2 bases to trimming and J lost 7 bases, with 15 bases between them. CDR3 residues: CASSYVGMGSNEQFF. CDR3 DNA: TGTGCCAGCAGTTACGTGGGAATGGGGAGTAATGAGCAGTTCTTC.